The 30 T cell receptor beta chains below were found in one sample sequenced in a study of blood T cell repertoires in COVID-19. TCRdb keeps only in-frame clones here, not all; method: immunoSEQ multiplex PCR. This table has tens of thousands of clones, roughly 84% appearing once. The sequenced sample consisted of peripheral blood. The receptors stem from a woman older than 75 in a cohort sampled during active or convalescent COVID-19.

The V gene is TRBV5-6, the J gene TRBJ2-4; 8 positions match TRBD1. V gave up 0 bases and J gave up 4 bases; unmatched junction bases: 0. The CDR3 totals 14 residues. CDR1 is SGHDT and CDR2 is YYEEEE in the germline V gene. CDR3 loop: CASSLGTGKNIQYF. DNA of the CDR3: TGTGCCAGCAGCTTGGGGACAGGGAAAAACATTCAGTACTTC.

Concerning this clone: Germline is not matched at one junction end, which may reflect a read error. The CDR3 region is CASSNSIARTDTQYF. In DNA, the CDR3 is TGTGCCAGCAGTAACTCAATAGCGCGCACAGATACGCAGTATTTT. The chain couples TRBV6-5 to TRBJ2-3; D perhaps matches TRBD2 (5 bases). The CDR3 has 15 amino acids. From germline, CDR1 is MNHEY and CDR2 SVGAGI.

This sequence joins TRBV18 and TRBJ1-2, with a tentative D call TRBD1 (6 bases). Germline CDR1 KGHSH, CDR2 LQKENI. Trimming pared 0 bases from V and 5 bases from J, leaving 13 bases between. This CDR3 contains 15 residues. In nucleotides, the CDR3 is TGTGCCAGCTCACCACCGAACAGGGCTGGGTATGGCTACACCTTC. Encoded protein: CASSPPNRAGYGYTF.

CDR3 region: CASRVGLNYNEQFF. The CDR3 DNA sequence: TGTGCCAGCAGGGTTGGACTAAACTACAATGAGCAGTTCTTC. The chain employs TRBV11-2 and TRBJ2-1; D might be TRBD2 (6 bases). CDR3 length equals 14 residues. Trimming pared 6 bases from V and 3 bases from J, leaving 12 bases between. Germline CDR1 is SGHAT and CDR2 is FQNNGV.

J is TRBJ1-2 and V is TRBV12-3 or TRBV12-4, with no clear D. The V end was cut by 1 base, the J end by 12 bases, with 12 bases between. The CDR3 extends over 12 amino acids. CDR3 amino acids: CASSLGPRANTF. CDR3 nucleotide sequence: TGTGCCAGCAGTTTAGGTCCCCGCGCTAACACCTTC.

This chain joins TRBV2 and TRBJ1-4, with a tentative D call TRBD1 (5 bases). Germline V gene data show CDR1 as SNHLY and CDR2 as FYNNEI. CDR3 length equals 16 residues. The V end lost 4 bases, the J end lost 0 bases, and 12 bases lay between the germline ends. This CDR3 is CASSVNRFSTNEKLFF. CDR3 in DNA: TGTGCCAGCAGTGTAAACAGGTTTTCAACTAATGAAAAACTGTTTTTT.

The chain joins TRBV2 to TRBJ1-6, with a tentative D call TRBD1 (5 bases). Germline loops: CDR1 SNHLY, CDR2 FYNNEI. Trimming took off 8 bases at V and 8 bases at J, with 19 bases between the two ends. CDR3 length: 15 amino acids. The CDR3 reads CASYEVGQGYSPLHF. In DNA, the CDR3 is TGTGCCAGCTATGAGGTGGGGCAGGGTTATTCACCCCTCCACTTT.

CDR3 bases: TGTGCCTGGAGTGCCACAGGTGGCTACACCTTC. The encoded protein is CAWSATGGYTF. The gene calls are TRBV30 and TRBJ1-2; weak D call: TRBD1 (5 bases). Germline assignment: CDR1 GTSNPN and CDR2 SVGIG (reference sequence). The germline V and J ends were trimmed by 1 base and 7 bases, with 7 bases remaining between them. The CDR3 covers 11 residues.

The rearrangement joins TRBV30 to TRBJ1-2; no definite D call. Per germline, CDR1 GTSNPN and CDR2 SVGIG (reference sequence). CDR3 length equals 13 residues. The V end lost 3 bases, the J end lost 1 base, and 9 bases lay between the germline ends. The CDR3 DNA is TGTGCCTGGAGCGATCAGCGTAACTATGGCTACACCTTC. Amino acid sequence: CAWSDQRNYGYTF.

This chain connects TRBV27 to TRBJ2-2; a possible D gene is TRBD1 (6 bases). V lost 2 bases and J lost 3, with 10 bases in between. Germline CDR1 reads MNHEY; CDR2 reads SMNVEV (reference sequence). CDR3 length: 15 residues. For the CDR3, the DNA is TGTGCCAGCAGTTTAAGGACAGCCCACACCGGGGAGCTGTTTTTT. Its translation: CASSLRTAHTGELFF.

This chain links TRBV5-6 with TRBJ2-1; 9 bases map to TRBD2. Unmatched junction bases numbered 9, after V lost 4 bases and J lost 4 bases. The CDR3 is 16 amino acids. Germline loops: CDR1 SGHDT, CDR2 YYEEEE. CDR3 amino acids: CASSQIAGVGYNEQFF. DNA for the CDR3: TGTGCCAGCAGCCAAATAGCGGGAGTGGGTTACAATGAGCAGTTCTTC.

This chain connects TRBV5-1 to TRBJ2-3; 7 bases are a match to TRBD1. This CDR3 is built from 14 residues. The V and J ends lost 7 bases and 2 bases, in that order; junction bases with no gene match: 7. CDR1 and CDR2 (germline): SGHRS, YFSETQ. CDR3 in amino acids: CASGRQGNTDTQYF. The CDR3 coding sequence is TGCGCCAGCGGGCGACAGGGAAACACAGATACGCAGTATTTT.

J is TRBJ1-1 and V is TRBV5-1, with 7 bases lining up with TRBD1. Germline lookup yields CDR1 SGHRS and CDR2 YFSETQ. This CDR3 region has 14 residues. V lost 1 base and J lost 4; bases outside the gene matches: 4. CDR3: CASSLTGVSTEAFF. CDR3 nucleotides: TGCGCCAGCAGCTTGACAGGGGTTAGCACTGAAGCTTTCTTT. Full variable domain (missing parts from reference TRBV5-1 and TRBJ1-1): KAGVTQTPRYLIKTRGQQVTLSCSPISGHRSVSWYQQTPGQGLQFLFEYFSETQRNKGNFPGRFSGRQFSNSRSEMNVSTLELGDSALYLCASSLTGVSTEAFFGQGTRLTVV.

CDR3 nucleotide sequence: TGTGCCAGTAGTATAGATGGGCCGAATCGGCTGGGAAAACTGTTTTTT. It codes for CASSIDGPNRLGKLFF. J is TRBJ1-4 and V is TRBV19, with no clear D. The CDR3 covers 16 residues. Trimming shortened V by 0 bases and J by 10 bases, and 18 bases separated the two germline ends. Per germline, CDR1 LNHDA and CDR2 SQIVND (reference sequence).

The V gene is TRBV5-1, the J gene TRBJ2-1; TRBD1 matches 8 bases. The CDR3 runs to 17 residues. Trimming removed 4 bases from V and 1 base from J; junction bases left unmatched: 10. CDR1 and CDR2 (germline): SGHRS, YFSETQ. CDR3: CASSPGPTGVSYNEQFF. In DNA, the CDR3 is TGCGCCAGCAGCCCGGGCCCGACAGGGGTATCCTACAATGAGCAGTTCTTC.

The chain employs TRBV6-5 and TRBJ1-3, with 7 bases identical to TRBD1. V shed 7 bases and J 0 bases; nucleotides not matched to a gene: 6. This CDR3 has 15 residues. The germline V gene encodes CDR1 MNHEY and CDR2 SVGAGI. The CDR3 spells CASTVQGGSGNTIYF. CDR3 bases: TGTGCCAGCACAGTCCAGGGGGGCTCTGGAAACACCATATATTTT.

This clone has just a few counts. The chain joins TRBV9 to TRBJ2-7; the match to TRBD1 covers 12 bases. Germline V CDR1 and CDR2: SGDLS, YYNGEE. V lost 3 bases, J lost 5 bases, and 9 bases stayed unmatched. This CDR3 has 16 amino acids. The CDR3: CASSAGPGQGADEQYF. CDR3 bases: TGTGCCAGCAGCGCCGGACCGGGACAGGGGGCAGACGAGCAGTACTTC.

The chain joins TRBV5-4 to TRBJ2-7; 12 positions agree with TRBD2. V gave up 1 base and J gave up 1 base; unmatched junction bases: 3. CDR3 size: 16 residues. Germline CDR1 SGHNT, CDR2 YYREEE (reference sequence). CDR3 in DNA: TGTGCCAGCAGCTTGACCGGACTAGCGGGATCCTACGAGCAGTACTTC. Encoded protein: CASSLTGLAGSYEQYF.

This clone was seen a handful of times. The chain combines TRBV28 with TRBJ1-4; D uncertain. Per the germline V gene, CDR1 is MDHEN and CDR2 is SYDVKM. Trimming cost V 1 base and J 10 bases, with 10 bases left between them. The CDR3 is 13 residues long. The CDR3 is CASSLFREGKLFF. The CDR3 bases are TGTGCCAGCAGTTTATTTAGGGAGGGAAAACTGTTTTTT.

V is TRBV28 and J is TRBJ2-5; D remains unclear. V was pared by 7 bases and J by 5 bases, with 11 bases between. CDR1 and CDR2 from the germline V gene are MDHEN and SYDVKM. CDR3 size: 12 residues. CDR3: CASKAAVETQYF. As DNA, the CDR3 is TGTGCCAGCAAGGCGGCAGTGGAGACCCAGTACTTC.

The chain employs TRBV5-1 and TRBJ2-1, with 12 positions matching TRBD2. The CDR3 runs 18 residues. Germline-derived CDR1 and CDR2 are SGHRS and YFSETQ. Trimming took 4 bases from V and 0 from J; bases not matched to a gene: 8. The chain's CDR3 is CASSGGLAGASSYNEQFF. The CDR3 coding sequence is TGCGCCAGCAGCGGGGGACTAGCGGGCGCGAGCTCCTACAATGAGCAGTTCTTC.

The genes are TRBV13 and TRBJ1-5; tentatively, D is TRBD1 (6 bases). Trimming removed 5 bases at V and 6 bases at J, with 14 bases between. This CDR3 region has 14 residues. From germline, CDR1 is PRHDT and CDR2 FYEKMQ (reference sequence). CDR3 region: CASSKQGSGQPQHF. In DNA, the CDR3 is TGTGCCAGCAGCAAACAGGGATCGGGTCAGCCCCAGCATTTT.

V gene TRBV6-6 combines with J gene TRBJ2-7, with 9 bases identical to TRBD2. The J segment lost 3 bases and the V segment lost 6 bases, leaving 9 bases of the junction unmatched. The CDR3 runs 15 residues. CDR1 and CDR2 from the germline V gene are MNHNY and SVGAGI (reference sequence). In DNA form, the CDR3 reads TGTGCCAGCAGCCAGACTAGCGGTATATACTACGAGCAGTACTTC. Translation gives CASSQTSGIYYEQYF.

The gene calls are TRBV7-6 and TRBJ2-1; 10 nucleotides match TRBD2. The germline CDR1 and CDR2 sequences are SGHVS and FNYEAQ. The CDR3 consists of 15 residues. V lost 1 base and J lost 7; bases outside the gene matches: 4. CDR3 nucleotide sequence: TGTGCCAGCAGCTTAGAAGCGGGAGGGGGTAATGAGCAGTTCTTC. It encodes CASSLEAGGGNEQFF.

This clone appeared once. J is TRBJ2-5 and V is TRBV24-1; 7 bases map to TRBD1. CDR1 KGHDR and CDR2 SFDVKD come from the germline V gene. V trimming: 0 bases; J trimming: 5 bases; junction bases outside the gene matches: 5. The CDR3 sequence is 15 residues long. The CDR3 reads CATSDLEGAGETQYF. The CDR3 nucleotides are TGTGCCACCAGTGATTTGGAGGGGGCCGGGGAGACCCAGTACTTC.

The chain joins TRBV24-1 to TRBJ2-3; 13 bases agree with TRBD2. Looked up from germline, CDR1 is KGHDR and CDR2 is SFDVKD. CDR3 length equals 16 residues. The J segment lost 5 bases and the V segment lost 7 bases, leaving 8 bases of the junction unmatched. This CDR3 reads CATSRTSGSGQDTQYF. The CDR3 DNA reads TGTGCCACCAGCCGGACTAGCGGGAGCGGTCAAGATACGCAGTATTTT.

This clone was seen a handful of times. The chain links TRBV18 to TRBJ1-3; TRBD1 might be the D (6 bases). The CDR3 runs to 16 residues. Germline V CDR1 and CDR2: KGHSH, LQKENI. V dropped 3 bases and J dropped 0 bases, with 12 bases sitting between them. CDR3 loop: CASSPQQGPSGNTIYF. CDR3 in DNA: TGTGCCAGCTCACCTCAACAGGGTCCCTCTGGAAACACCATATATTTT.

V gene TRBV6-6 combines with J gene TRBJ1-5, with a weak D call TRBD1 (5 bases). This CDR3 contains 16 residues. Germline CDR1 and CDR2: MNHNY and SVGAGI (reference sequence). The germline V and J ends were trimmed by 4 bases and 2 bases, with 15 bases remaining between them. The CDR3 DNA follows: TGTGCCAGCAGTTCCAACGGGAGGGGTGGCAATCAGCCCCAGCATTTT. Translating it yields CASSSNGRGGNQPQHF.

This chain links TRBV28 with TRBJ1-1; 7 nucleotides line up with TRBD1. In germline, CDR1 is MDHEN, CDR2 SYDVKM. This CDR3 has 17 amino acids. Trimming took 7 bases from V and 0 from J; bases not matched to a gene: 14. CDR3 sequence: CASTLPTGWGVNTEAFF. CDR3 nucleotides: TGTGCCAGCACCCTCCCGACAGGGTGGGGGGTGAACACTGAAGCTTTCTTT.

This chain uses TRBV5-1 with TRBJ2-7; D is possibly TRBD1 (5 bases). V was pared by 0 bases and J by 0 bases, with 7 bases between. The CDR3 runs 14 residues. Germline CDR1 reads SGHRS; CDR2 reads YFSETQ. CDR3 DNA sequence: TGCGCCAGCAGCTTGGGACAGAGCTCCTACGAGCAGTACTTC. Protein sequence: CASSLGQSSYEQYF.